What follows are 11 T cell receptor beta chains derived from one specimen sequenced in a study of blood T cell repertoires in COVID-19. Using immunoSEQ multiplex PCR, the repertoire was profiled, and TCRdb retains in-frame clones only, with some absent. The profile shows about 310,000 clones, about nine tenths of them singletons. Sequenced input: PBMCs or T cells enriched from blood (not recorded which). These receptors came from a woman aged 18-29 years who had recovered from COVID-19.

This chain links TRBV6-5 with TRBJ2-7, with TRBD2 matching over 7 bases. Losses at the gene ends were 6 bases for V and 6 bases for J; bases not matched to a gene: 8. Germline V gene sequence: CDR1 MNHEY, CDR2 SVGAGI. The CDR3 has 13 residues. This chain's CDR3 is CASRGLRNAEQYF. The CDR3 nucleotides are TGTGCCAGCAGGGGACTACGTAACGCCGAGCAGTACTTC.

CDR3 sequence: CASSLDLVGEQFF. CDR3 nucleotide sequence: TGCGCCAGCAGCTTGGATCTAGTGGGTGAGCAGTTCTTC. The chain carries TRBV5-1 and TRBJ2-1; D is ambiguous. V dropped 0 bases and J dropped 9 bases, with 10 bases sitting between them. The CDR3 is made up of 13 amino acids. The germline gives CDR1 SGHRS, CDR2 YFSETQ.

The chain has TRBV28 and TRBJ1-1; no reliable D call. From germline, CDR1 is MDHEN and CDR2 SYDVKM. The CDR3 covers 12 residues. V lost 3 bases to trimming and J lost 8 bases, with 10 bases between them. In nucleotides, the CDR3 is TGTGCCAGCAGTTTGTTCCGGTCCGAAGCTTTCTTT. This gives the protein CASSLFRSEAFF.

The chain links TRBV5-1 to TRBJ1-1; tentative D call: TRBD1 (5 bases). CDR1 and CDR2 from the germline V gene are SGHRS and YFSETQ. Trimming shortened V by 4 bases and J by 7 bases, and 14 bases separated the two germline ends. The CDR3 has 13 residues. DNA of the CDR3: TGCGCCAGCAGCCCAAGGGGAAGGAATGAAGCTTTCTTT. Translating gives CASSPRGRNEAFF.

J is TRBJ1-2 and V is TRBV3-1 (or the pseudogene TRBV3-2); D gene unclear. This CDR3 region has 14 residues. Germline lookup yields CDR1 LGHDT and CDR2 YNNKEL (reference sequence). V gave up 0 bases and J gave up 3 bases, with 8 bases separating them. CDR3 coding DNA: TGTGCCAGCAGCCAAGATTTACAGTACTATGGCTACACCTTC. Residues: CASSQDLQYYGYTF.

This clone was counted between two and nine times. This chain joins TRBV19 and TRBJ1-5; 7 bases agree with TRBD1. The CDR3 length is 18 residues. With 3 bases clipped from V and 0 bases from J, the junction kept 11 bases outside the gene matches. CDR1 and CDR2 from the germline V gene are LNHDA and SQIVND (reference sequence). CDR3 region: CASSIETGAAYSNQPQHF. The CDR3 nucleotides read TGTGCCAGTAGTATCGAAACAGGGGCGGCATATAGCAATCAGCCCCAGCATTTT.

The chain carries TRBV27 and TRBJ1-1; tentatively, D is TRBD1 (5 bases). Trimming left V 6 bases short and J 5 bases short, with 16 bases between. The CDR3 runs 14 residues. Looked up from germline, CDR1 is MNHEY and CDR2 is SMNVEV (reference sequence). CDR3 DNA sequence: TGTGCCAGCAGGACCGCAGGGTCGATTACTGAAGCTTTCTTT. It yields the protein CASRTAGSITEAFF.

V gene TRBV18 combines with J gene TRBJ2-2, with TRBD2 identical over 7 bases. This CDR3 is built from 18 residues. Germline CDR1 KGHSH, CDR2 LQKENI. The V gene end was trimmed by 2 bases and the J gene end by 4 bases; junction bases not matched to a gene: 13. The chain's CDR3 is CASSPRSFREAGTGELFF. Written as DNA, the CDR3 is TGTGCCAGCTCACCAAGAAGCTTTCGGGAGGCCGGCACCGGGGAGCTGTTTTTT.

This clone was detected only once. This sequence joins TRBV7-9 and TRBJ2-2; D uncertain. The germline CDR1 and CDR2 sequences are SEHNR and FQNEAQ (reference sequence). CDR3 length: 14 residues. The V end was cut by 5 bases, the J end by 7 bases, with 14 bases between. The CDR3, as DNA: TGTGCCAGCAGCCAGTTTTCTGCAAGCGGGGAGCTGTTTTTT. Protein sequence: CASSQFSASGELFF.

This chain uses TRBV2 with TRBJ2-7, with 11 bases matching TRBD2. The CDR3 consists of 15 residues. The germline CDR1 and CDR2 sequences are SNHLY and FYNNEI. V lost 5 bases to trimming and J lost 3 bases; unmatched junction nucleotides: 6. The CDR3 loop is CASSIDSGGDYEQYF. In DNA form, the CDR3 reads TGTGCCAGCAGTATCGATAGCGGGGGGGACTACGAGCAGTACTTC.

The CDR3 reads CASSRNRQAEAFF. CDR3 in DNA: TGTGCCAGCAGCCGTAATAGACAGGCTGAAGCTTTCTTT. V is TRBV7-2 and J is TRBJ1-1, with D tentatively TRBD1 (6 bases). Germline CDR1 reads SGHTA; CDR2 reads FQGNSA. V was cut by 5 bases and J by 6 bases, with 13 bases left in between. The CDR3 is 13 amino acids.